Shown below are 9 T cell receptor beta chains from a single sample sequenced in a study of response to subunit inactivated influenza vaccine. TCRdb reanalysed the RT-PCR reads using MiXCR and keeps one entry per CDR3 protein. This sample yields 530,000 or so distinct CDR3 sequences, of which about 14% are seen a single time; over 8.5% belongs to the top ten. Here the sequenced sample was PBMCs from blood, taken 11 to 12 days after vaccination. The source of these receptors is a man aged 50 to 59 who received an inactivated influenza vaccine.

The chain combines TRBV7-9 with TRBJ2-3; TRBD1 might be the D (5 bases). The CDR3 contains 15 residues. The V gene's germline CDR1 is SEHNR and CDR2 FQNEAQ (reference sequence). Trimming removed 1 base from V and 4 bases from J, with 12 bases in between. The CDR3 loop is CASSLVDRFADTQYF. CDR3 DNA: TGTGCCAGCAGCTTAGTTGACAGATTTGCAGATACGCAGTATTTT.

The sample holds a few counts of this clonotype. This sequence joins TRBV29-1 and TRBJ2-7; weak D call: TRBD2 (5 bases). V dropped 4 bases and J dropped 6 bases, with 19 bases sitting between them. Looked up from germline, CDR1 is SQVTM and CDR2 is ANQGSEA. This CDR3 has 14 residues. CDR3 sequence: CSVALSGPLGEQYF. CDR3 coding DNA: TGCAGCGTTGCCCTCAGCGGTCCCCTTGGCGAGCAGTACTTC.

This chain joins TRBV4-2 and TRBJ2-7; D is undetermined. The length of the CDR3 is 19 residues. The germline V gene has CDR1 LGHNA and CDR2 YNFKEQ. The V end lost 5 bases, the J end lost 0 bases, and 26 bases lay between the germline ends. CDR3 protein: CASSKTSYMMPSISYEQYF. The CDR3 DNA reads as TGTGCCAGCAGCAAAACGTCTTACATGATGCCAAGTATCTCCTACGAGCAGTACTTC.

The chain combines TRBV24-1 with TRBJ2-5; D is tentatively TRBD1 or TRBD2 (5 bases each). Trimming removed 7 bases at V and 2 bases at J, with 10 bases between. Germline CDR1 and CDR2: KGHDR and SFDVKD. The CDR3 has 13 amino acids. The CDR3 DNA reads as TGTGCCACCAGGGGGACGGAACAAGAGACCCAGTACTTC. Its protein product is CATRGTEQETQYF.

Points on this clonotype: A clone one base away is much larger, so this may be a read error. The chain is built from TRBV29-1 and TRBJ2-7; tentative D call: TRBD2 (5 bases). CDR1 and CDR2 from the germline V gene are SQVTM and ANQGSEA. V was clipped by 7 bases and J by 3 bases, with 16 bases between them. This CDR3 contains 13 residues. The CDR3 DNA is TGCAGCGCGTCCAGGACTTCCATCTACGAGCAGTACTTC. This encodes CSASRTSIYEQYF.

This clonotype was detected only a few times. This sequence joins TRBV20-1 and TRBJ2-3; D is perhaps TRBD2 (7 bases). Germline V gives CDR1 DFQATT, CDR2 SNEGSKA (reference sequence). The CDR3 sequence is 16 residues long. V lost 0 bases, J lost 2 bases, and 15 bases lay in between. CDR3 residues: CSARDLGGGITDTQYF. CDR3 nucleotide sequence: TGCAGTGCTAGAGATTTGGGGGGGGGCATCACAGATACGCAGTATTTT.

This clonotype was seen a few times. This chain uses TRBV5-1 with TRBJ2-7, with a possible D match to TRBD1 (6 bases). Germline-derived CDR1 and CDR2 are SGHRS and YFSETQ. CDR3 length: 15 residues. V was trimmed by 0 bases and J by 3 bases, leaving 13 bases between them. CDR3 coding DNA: TGCGCCAGCAGCTTGGCCCCAGGGGAATTCTACGAGCAGTACTTC. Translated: CASSLAPGEFYEQYF.

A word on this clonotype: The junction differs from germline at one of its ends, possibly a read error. The CDR3 sequence: CASSLEDLGQGADQPQHF. The CDR3 DNA sequence: TGTGCTAGCAGCTTAGAGGATCTAGGACAGGGGGCTGATCAGCCCCAGCATTTT. The chain employs TRBV7-7 and TRBJ1-5, with TRBD1 matching 11 bases. The CDR3 loop spans 18 amino acids. The germline gives CDR1 SSHAT, CDR2 FNYEAQ (reference sequence).

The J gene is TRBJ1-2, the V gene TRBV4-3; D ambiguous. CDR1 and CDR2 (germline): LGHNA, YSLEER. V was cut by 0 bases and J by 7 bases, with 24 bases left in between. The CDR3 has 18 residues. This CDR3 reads CASSQDNTFTGEGGGYTF. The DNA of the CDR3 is TGCGCCAGCAGCCAAGATAACACTTTTACTGGGGAAGGTGGTGGCTACACCTTC.